The 23 T cell receptor beta chains reported below all come from one sample, sequenced in a study of PD-1 blockade in classical Hodgkin lymphoma. Every patient experienced relapse after autologous stem cell transplantation, and brentuximab vedotin exposure varied. The CD4+ T cells used were purified from thawed PBMCs through magnetic negative selection. TCRdb's table, derived via immunoSEQ multiplex PCR, lists solely in-frame clones and lacks some. The data show about 6,400 clones, 78% seen once. Sample: CD4+ T cells from blood, taken at baseline. These receptors came from a human donor with classical Hodgkin lymphoma.

The V and J genes are TRBV6-1 and TRBJ2-7; 7 nucleotides match TRBD1. Germline-derived CDR1 and CDR2 are MNHNS and SASEGT. The CDR3 runs 15 residues. Trimming took 5 bases from V and 2 from J; bases not matched to a gene: 9. The CDR3 region is CASSTLTGATYEQYF. CDR3 nucleotide sequence: TGTGCCAGCAGTACCCTAACAGGGGCCACCTACGAGCAGTACTTC.

The V and J genes are TRBV28 and TRBJ1-1; D not certain. The germline V and J ends were trimmed by 4 bases and 4 bases, with 13 bases remaining between them. The CDR3 has 14 residues. In germline, CDR1 is MDHEN, CDR2 SYDVKM. Here the CDR3 DNA reads TGTGCCAGCAGTTGGAGGACCCTAACCACTGAAGCTTTCTTT. This codes for CASSWRTLTTEAFF.

The rearrangement uses TRBV5-8 and TRBJ1-5; D remains unclear. V lost 2 bases, J lost 0 bases, and 15 bases lay in between. The germline gives CDR1 SGHTS, CDR2 YDEGEE. The CDR3 has 17 residues. The CDR3 here is CASSFFSARDSNQPQHF. The CDR3 DNA sequence: TGTGCCAGCAGCTTCTTTAGTGCACGGGATAGCAATCAGCCCCAGCATTTT.

The chain has TRBV6-4 and TRBJ2-7; TRBD2 agrees at 7 bases. The CDR3 runs to 17 residues. Germline V CDR1 and CDR2: MRHNA, SNTAGT. V was clipped by 6 bases and J by 2 bases; unmatched bases: 16. The CDR3 protein is CASRPFSSRGITYEQYF. The CDR3 region has the DNA TGTGCCAGCAGGCCCTTTAGTTCGCGGGGGATCACCTACGAGCAGTACTTC.

The V gene is TRBV10-3, the J gene TRBJ2-2, with unresolved D. This CDR3 is 12 amino acids long. Trimming removed 11 bases at V and 7 bases at J, with 14 bases between. CDR1 and CDR2 from the germline V gene are ENHRY and SYGVKD. The CDR3 DNA sequence: TGTGCCTCCAACAGTGATCGCGGGGAGCTGTTTTTT. Translated: CASNSDRGELFF.

The CDR3: CASSFRVRHEQYF. The CDR3 nucleotides read TGTGCCAGCAGTTTCAGGGTTCGGCACGAGCAGTACTTC. V and J are TRBV27 and TRBJ2-7, with D possibly TRBD1 on 5 matching bases. CDR1 is MNHEY and CDR2 is SMNVEV in the germline V gene (reference sequence). Deletions cut 3 bases from V and 5 bases from J, with 11 bases between. This CDR3 has 13 residues.

This chain uses TRBV11-2 with TRBJ1-2; 7 positions agree with TRBD1. CDR3 length equals 15 residues. Germline CDR1 reads SGHAT; CDR2 reads FQNNGV. The V and J ends lost 5 bases and 2 bases, in that order; junction bases with no gene match: 8. Here the CDR3 DNA reads TGTGCCAGCAGCGTACAGGGGCGGTCGAACTATGGCTACACCTTC. This sequence encodes CASSVQGRSNYGYTF.

This chain connects TRBV2 to TRBJ2-1, with D perhaps being TRBD1 or TRBD2 (6 bases each). Germline V CDR1 and CDR2: SNHLY, FYNNEI. The length of the CDR3 is 13 residues. Deletions cut 3 bases from V and 9 bases from J, with 12 bases between. The CDR3 DNA sequence: TGTGCCAGCAGTGAGGAACAGGGAGGTGAGCAGTTCTTC. It is translated as CASSEEQGGEQFF.

The chain links TRBV6-6 to TRBJ1-6; 8 nucleotides agree with TRBD1. This CDR3 contains 13 residues. Germline assignment: CDR1 MNHNY and CDR2 SVGAGI (reference sequence). The ends lost 6 bases at V and 10 bases at J; junction bases unmatched: 5. The CDR3 region is CASRGQAVSPLHF. The CDR3 DNA sequence: TGTGCCAGCAGGGGACAGGCGGTCTCACCCCTCCACTTT.

The chain's CDR3 is CASSLARAQVYYEQYF. Written as DNA, the CDR3 is TGTGCCAGCAGCTTAGCTCGTGCCCAAGTGTACTACGAGCAGTACTTC. V and J are TRBV7-2 and TRBJ2-7; D unresolved. Germline V lookup: CDR1 SGHTA, CDR2 FQGNSA. The germline V and J ends were trimmed by 0 bases and 3 bases, with 15 bases remaining between them. This CDR3 contains 16 residues. Combining the CDR3 with reference TRBV7-2 and TRBJ2-7 gives the whole variable domain GAGVSQSPSNKVTEKGKDVELRCDPISGHTALYWYRQSLGQGLEFLIYFQGNSAPDKSGLPSDRFSAERTGGSVSTLTIQRTQQEDSAVYLCASSLARAQVYYEQYFGPGTRLTVT.

The chain links TRBV4-3 to TRBJ1-5; D gene uncertain. Germline V gene data show CDR1 as LGHNA and CDR2 as YSLEER. V dropped 5 bases and J dropped 0 bases, with 8 bases sitting between them. This CDR3 has 14 amino acids. The CDR3 sequence is CASSFGYSNQPQHF. The DNA of the CDR3 is TGCGCCAGCAGCTTCGGGTATAGCAATCAGCCCCAGCATTTT.

The chain couples TRBV9 to TRBJ2-3; possible D gene TRBD1, 6 bases. CDR3 length: 16 residues. V was clipped by 3 bases and J by 2 bases, with 16 bases between them. CDR1 and CDR2 (germline): SGDLS, YYNGEE. The CDR3 loop is CASSARQVDHTDTQYF. CDR3 sequence (DNA): TGTGCCAGCAGCGCCAGACAGGTCGACCACACAGATACGCAGTATTTT.

The J gene is TRBJ2-3, the V gene TRBV5-6; 12 bases fit TRBD2. V gave up 1 base and J gave up 0 bases; unmatched junction bases: 3. Germline values: CDR1 SGHDT, CDR2 YYEEEE. The CDR3 contains 17 residues. This CDR3 is CASSLTSGGLSTDTQYF. In DNA, the CDR3 is TGTGCCAGCAGCTTGACTAGCGGGGGGCTGAGCACAGATACGCAGTATTTT.

This chain links TRBV19 with TRBJ2-6; the match to TRBD2 covers 8 bases. This CDR3 spans 15 amino acids. The germline CDR1 and CDR2 sequences are LNHDA and SQIVND (reference sequence). Trimming cost V 5 bases and J 4 bases; bases outside gene matches: 4. CDR3 amino acids: CASSPGGTGANVLTF. In nucleotides, the CDR3 is TGTGCCAGTAGTCCGGGGGGGACCGGGGCCAACGTCCTGACTTTC.

This rearrangement joins TRBV19 to TRBJ2-3; 12 bases line up with TRBD2. Germline CDR1 reads LNHDA; CDR2 reads SQIVND (reference sequence). V shed 7 bases, J shed 5 bases, and the junction held 4 bases outside the gene matches. The CDR3 loop spans 14 amino acids. CDR3 in DNA: TGTGCCAGTAAGACTAGCGGGGGAGAAGATACGCAGTATTTT. Translated, it gives CASKTSGGEDTQYF.

This sequence joins TRBV30 and TRBJ1-4; 11 nucleotides match TRBD1. The ends lost 3 bases at V and 10 bases at J; junction bases unmatched: 10. CDR3 length: 15 amino acids. Germline lookup yields CDR1 GTSNPN and CDR2 SVGIG (reference sequence). The chain's CDR3 is CAWRPPGQGVGKLFF. In nucleotides, the CDR3 is TGTGCCTGGAGGCCCCCGGGACAGGGGGTTGGAAAACTGTTTTTT.

In this sample, this clone turned up once. J is TRBJ2-1 and V is TRBV5-4, with 8 positions matching TRBD2. Trimming cost V 4 bases and J 9 bases; bases outside gene matches: 12. The CDR3 sequence is 15 residues long. Per the germline V gene, CDR1 is SGHNT and CDR2 is YYREEE (reference sequence). The CDR3 reads CASSLSGASGSEQFF. For the CDR3, the DNA is TGTGCCAGCAGCCTTAGCGGGGCCTCGGGTAGTGAGCAGTTCTTC.

This chain connects TRBV5-8 to TRBJ2-1; D not resolved. This CDR3 has 13 residues. Deletions cut 0 bases from V and 5 bases from J, with 6 bases between. Germline V gene data show CDR1 as SGHTS and CDR2 as YDEGEE. CDR3 region: CASSLAGHNEQFF. The DNA of the CDR3 is TGTGCCAGCAGCTTGGCAGGTCACAATGAGCAGTTCTTC.

The V and J genes are TRBV10-3 and TRBJ1-4; possibly TRBD1 for D (6 bases). Trimming pared 2 bases from V and 6 bases from J, leaving 13 bases between. Per germline, CDR1 ENHRY and CDR2 SYGVKD. The CDR3 length is 15 residues. As DNA, the CDR3 is TGTGCCATCAGTGAGAGGCAAGGGGGACATGAAAAACTGTTTTTT. It yields the protein CAISERQGGHEKLFF.

A single count supports this clone. V and J are TRBV6-6 and TRBJ1-5; D remains unclear. V was pared by 6 bases and J by 2 bases, with 11 bases between. CDR1 is MNHNY and CDR2 is SVGAGI in the germline V gene (reference sequence). The CDR3 totals 14 residues. The DNA of the CDR3 is TGTGCCAGCAGGTCGACCGGTCGCAATCAGCCCCAGCATTTT. It yields the protein CASRSTGRNQPQHF.

The chain recombines TRBV5-5 with TRBJ1-2, with a weak D call TRBD1 (5 bases). The CDR3 sequence is 13 residues long. V was trimmed by 2 bases and J by 7 bases, leaving 12 bases between them. Germline loops: CDR1 SGHKS, CDR2 YYEKEE (reference sequence). The CDR3 bases are TGTGCCAGCAGCTTTGGGGGAATGGGTGGCTACACCTTC. This codes for CASSFGGMGGYTF.

This clone was seen a few times. The genes are TRBV30 and TRBJ1-1, with D uncertain. This CDR3 spans 13 amino acids. The germline V and J ends were trimmed by 6 bases and 3 bases, with 14 bases remaining between them. Germline CDR1 and CDR2: GTSNPN and SVGIG (reference sequence). The CDR3 here is CACPPEVYTEAFF. The CDR3 nucleotides are TGTGCCTGCCCACCAGAGGTCTACACTGAAGCTTTCTTT. Looking up the rest from reference TRBV30 and TRBJ1-1 gives the full variable domain: SQTIHQWPATLVQPVGSPLSLECTVEGTSNPNLYWYRQAAGRGLQLLFYSVGIGQISSEVPQNLSASRPQDRQFILSSKKLLLSDSGFYLCACPPEVYTEAFFGQGTRLTVV.

The genes are TRBV5-4 and TRBJ2-7; TRBD1 might be the D (6 bases). V was clipped by 5 bases and J by 2 bases, with 11 bases between them. The germline gives CDR1 SGHNT, CDR2 YYREEE (reference sequence). The CDR3 runs to 13 residues. The CDR3: CASRGTSPYEQYF. The CDR3, as DNA: TGTGCCAGCAGGGGGACATCCCCCTACGAGCAGTACTTC. The full variable domain, in which reference TRBV5-4 and TRBJ2-7 provide the parts outside the CDR3, is ETGVTQSPTHLIKTRGQQVTLRCSSQSGHNTVSWYQQALGQGPQFIFQYYREEENGRGNFPPRFSGLQFPNYSSELNVNALELDDSALYLCASRGTSPYEQYFGPGTRLTVT.